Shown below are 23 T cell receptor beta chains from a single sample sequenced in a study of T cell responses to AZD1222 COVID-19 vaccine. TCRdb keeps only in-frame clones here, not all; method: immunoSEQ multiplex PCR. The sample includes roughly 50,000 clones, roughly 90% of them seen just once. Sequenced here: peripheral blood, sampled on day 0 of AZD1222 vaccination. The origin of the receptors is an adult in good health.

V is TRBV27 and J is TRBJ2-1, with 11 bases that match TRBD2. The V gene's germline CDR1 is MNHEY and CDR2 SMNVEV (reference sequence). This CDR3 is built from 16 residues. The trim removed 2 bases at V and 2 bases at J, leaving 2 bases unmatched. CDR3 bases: TGTGCCAGCAGTTTAGTAGCGGGAGGGACCTACAATGAGCAGTTCTTC. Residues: CASSLVAGGTYNEQFF.

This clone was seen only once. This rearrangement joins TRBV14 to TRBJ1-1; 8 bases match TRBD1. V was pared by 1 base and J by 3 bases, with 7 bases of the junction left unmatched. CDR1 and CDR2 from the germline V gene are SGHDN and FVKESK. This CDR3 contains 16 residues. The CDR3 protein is CASSQAGQGWDTEAFF. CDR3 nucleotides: TGTGCCAGCAGCCAAGCCGGACAGGGTTGGGACACTGAAGCTTTCTTT. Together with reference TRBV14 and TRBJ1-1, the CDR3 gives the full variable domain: EAGVTQFPSHSVIEKGQTVTLRCDPISGHDNLYWYRRVMGKEIKFLLHFVKESKQDESGMPNNRFLAERTGGTYSTLKVQPAELEDSGVYFCASSQAGQGWDTEAFFGQGTRLTVV.

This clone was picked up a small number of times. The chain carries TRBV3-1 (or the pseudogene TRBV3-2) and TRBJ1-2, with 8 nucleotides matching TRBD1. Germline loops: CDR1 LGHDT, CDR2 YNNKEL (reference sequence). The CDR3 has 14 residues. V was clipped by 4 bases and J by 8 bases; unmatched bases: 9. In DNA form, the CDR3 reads TGTGCCAGCAGCCCCATTTCAGGGGGCTCCGGCTACACCTTC. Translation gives CASSPISGGSGYTF.

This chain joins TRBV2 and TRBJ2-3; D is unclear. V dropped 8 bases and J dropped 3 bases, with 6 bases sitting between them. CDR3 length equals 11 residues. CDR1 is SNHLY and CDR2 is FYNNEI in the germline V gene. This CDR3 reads CASASTDTQYF. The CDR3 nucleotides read TGTGCCAGCGCCTCAACAGATACGCAGTATTTT.

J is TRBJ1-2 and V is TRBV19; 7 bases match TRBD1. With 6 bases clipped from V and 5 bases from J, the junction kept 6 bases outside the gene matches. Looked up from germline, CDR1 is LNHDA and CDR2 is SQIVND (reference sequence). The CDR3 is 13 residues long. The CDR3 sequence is CASSRQGDYGYTF. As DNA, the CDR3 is TGTGCCAGTAGCCGACAGGGTGATTATGGCTACACCTTC. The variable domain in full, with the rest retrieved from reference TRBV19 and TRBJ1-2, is DGGITQSPKYLFRKEGQNVTLSCEQNLNHDAMYWYRQDPGQGLRLIYYSQIVNDFQKGDIAEGYSVSREKKESFPLTVTSAQKNPTAFYLCASSRQGDYGYTFGSGTRLTVV.

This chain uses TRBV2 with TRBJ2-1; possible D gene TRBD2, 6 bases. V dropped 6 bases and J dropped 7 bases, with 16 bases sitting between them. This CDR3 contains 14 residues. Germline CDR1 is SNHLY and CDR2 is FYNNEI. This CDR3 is CASSSVGSRNEQFF. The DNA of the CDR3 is TGTGCCAGCAGCTCGGTCGGGAGTCGTAATGAGCAGTTCTTC.

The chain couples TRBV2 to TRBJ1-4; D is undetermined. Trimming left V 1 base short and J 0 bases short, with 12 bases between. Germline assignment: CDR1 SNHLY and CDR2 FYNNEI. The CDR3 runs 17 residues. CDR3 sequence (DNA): TGTGCCAGCAGTGAAGAGACCGACTTCGCAACTAATGAAAAACTGTTTTTT. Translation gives CASSEETDFATNEKLFF. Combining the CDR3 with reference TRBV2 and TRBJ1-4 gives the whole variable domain EPEVTQTPSHQVTQMGQEVILRCVPISNHLYFYWYRQILGQKVEFLVSFYNNEISEKSEIFDDQFSVERPDGSNFTLKIRSTKLEDSAMYFCASSEETDFATNEKLFFGSGTQLSVL.

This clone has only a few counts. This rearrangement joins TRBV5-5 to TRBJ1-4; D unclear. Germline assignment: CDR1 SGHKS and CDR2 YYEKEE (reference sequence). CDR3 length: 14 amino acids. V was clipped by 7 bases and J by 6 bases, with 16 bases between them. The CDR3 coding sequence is TGTGCCAGCCAAAGAGGAGGGAACTATGAAAAACTGTTTTTT. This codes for CASQRGGNYEKLFF.

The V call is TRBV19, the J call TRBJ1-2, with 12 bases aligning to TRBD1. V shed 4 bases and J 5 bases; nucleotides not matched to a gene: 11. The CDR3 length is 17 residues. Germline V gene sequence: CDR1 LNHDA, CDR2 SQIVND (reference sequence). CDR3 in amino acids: CASSTYTGTGGLYGYTF. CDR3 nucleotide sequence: TGTGCCAGTAGTACGTACACCGGGACAGGGGGCTTGTATGGCTACACCTTC.

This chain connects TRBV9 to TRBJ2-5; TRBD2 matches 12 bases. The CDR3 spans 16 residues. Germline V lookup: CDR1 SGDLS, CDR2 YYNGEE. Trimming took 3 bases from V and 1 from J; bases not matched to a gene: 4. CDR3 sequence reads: CASSESTSGGQETQYF. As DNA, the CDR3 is TGTGCCAGCAGCGAATCGACTAGCGGGGGCCAAGAGACCCAGTACTTC.

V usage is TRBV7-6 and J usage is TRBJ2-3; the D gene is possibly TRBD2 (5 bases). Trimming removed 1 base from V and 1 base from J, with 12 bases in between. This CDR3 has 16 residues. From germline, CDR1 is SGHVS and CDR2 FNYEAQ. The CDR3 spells CASSLGGLGGTDTQYF. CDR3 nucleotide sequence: TGTGCCAGCAGCTTAGGAGGGCTGGGAGGCACAGATACGCAGTATTTT.

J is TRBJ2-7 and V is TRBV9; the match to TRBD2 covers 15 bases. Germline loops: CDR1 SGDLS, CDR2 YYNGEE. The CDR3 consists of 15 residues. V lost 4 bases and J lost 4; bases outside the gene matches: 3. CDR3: CASSPGTSGRYEQYF. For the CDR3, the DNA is TGTGCCAGCAGCCCAGGGACTAGCGGGAGGTACGAGCAGTACTTC.

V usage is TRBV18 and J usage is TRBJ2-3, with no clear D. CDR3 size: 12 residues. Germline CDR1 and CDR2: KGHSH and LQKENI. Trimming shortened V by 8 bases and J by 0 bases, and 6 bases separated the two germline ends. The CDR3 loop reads CASRPSTDTQYF. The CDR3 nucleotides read TGTGCCAGCCGCCCTAGCACAGATACGCAGTATTTT.

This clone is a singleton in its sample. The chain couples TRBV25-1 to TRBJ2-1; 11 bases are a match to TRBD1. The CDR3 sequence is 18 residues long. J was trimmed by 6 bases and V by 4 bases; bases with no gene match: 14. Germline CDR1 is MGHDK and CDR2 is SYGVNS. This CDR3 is CASSGFSGTGGPSNEQFF. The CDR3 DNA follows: TGTGCCAGCAGTGGATTTTCCGGGACAGGGGGACCTAGCAATGAGCAGTTCTTC. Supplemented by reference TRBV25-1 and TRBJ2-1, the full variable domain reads EADIYQTPRYLVIGTGKKITLECSQTMGHDKMYWYQQDPGMELHLIHYSYGVNSTEKGDLSSESTVSRIRTEHFPLTLESARPSHTSQYLCASSGFSGTGGPSNEQFFGPGTRLTVL.

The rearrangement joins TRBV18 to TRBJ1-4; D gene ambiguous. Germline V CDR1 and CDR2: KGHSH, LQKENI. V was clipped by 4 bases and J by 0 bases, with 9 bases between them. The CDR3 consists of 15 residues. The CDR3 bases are TGTGCCAGCTCACTCAGAGGCGCAACTAATGAAAAACTGTTTTTT. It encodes CASSLRGATNEKLFF.

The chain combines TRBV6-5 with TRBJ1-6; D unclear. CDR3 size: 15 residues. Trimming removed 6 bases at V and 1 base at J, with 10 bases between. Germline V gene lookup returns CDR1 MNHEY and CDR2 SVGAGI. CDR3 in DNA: TGTGCCAGCAGCATGAGTAGGTCCTATAATTCACCCCTCCACTTT. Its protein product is CASSMSRSYNSPLHF.

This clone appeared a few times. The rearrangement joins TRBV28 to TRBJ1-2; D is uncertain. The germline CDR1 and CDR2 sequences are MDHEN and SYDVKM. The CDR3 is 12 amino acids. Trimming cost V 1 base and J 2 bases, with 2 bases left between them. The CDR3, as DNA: TGTGCCAGCAGTTTATCCAACTATGGCTACACCTTC. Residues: CASSLSNYGYTF.

The CDR3 coding sequence is TGTGCCAGCAGTCCAATCCAGGGGGCCGGCGGCTATGGCTACACCTTC. It specifies CASSPIQGAGGYGYTF. The chain carries TRBV6-2 or TRBV6-3 and TRBJ1-2, with 8 bases aligning to TRBD1. Looked up from germline, CDR1 is MNHEY and CDR2 is SVGEGT. Trimming removed 5 bases from V and 4 bases from J; junction bases left unmatched: 12. The CDR3 covers 16 residues.

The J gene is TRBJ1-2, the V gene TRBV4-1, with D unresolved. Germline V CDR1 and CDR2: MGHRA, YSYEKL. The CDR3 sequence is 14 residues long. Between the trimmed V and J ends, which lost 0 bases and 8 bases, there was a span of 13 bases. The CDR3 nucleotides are TGCGCCAGCAGCCAAGATAGAAAGGGCGGCGGCTACACCTTC. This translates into CASSQDRKGGGYTF.

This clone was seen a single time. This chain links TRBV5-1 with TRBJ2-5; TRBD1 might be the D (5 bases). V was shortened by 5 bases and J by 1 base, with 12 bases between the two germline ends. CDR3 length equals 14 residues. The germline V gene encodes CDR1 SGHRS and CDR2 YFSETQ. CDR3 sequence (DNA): TGCGCCAGCAGGCCTGACAGCTCCCAAGAGACCCAGTACTTC. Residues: CASRPDSSQETQYF.

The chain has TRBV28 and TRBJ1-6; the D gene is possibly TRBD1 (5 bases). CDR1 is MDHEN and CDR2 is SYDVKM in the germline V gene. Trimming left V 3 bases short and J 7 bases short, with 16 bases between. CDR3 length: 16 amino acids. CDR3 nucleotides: TGTGCCAGCAGTTTTATTTTAGGGGAGTCAAATTCACCCCTCCACTTT. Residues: CASSFILGESNSPLHF.

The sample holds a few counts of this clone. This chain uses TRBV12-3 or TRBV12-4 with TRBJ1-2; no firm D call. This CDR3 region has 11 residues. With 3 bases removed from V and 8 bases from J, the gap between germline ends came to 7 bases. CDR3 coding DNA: TGTGCCAGCAGTTTGGAGTACGGCTACACCTTC. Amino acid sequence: CASSLEYGYTF.

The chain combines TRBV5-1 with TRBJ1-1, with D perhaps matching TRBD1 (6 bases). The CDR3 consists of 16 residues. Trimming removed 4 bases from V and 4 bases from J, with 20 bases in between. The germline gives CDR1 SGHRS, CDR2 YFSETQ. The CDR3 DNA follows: TGCGCCAGCAGCAGAGTCAGGGACAAAGAAGGCACTGAAGCTTTCTTT. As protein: CASSRVRDKEGTEAFF.